The 27 T cell receptor beta chains presented below share a single source sample, sequenced in a study of cytomegalovirus exposure and HLA in healthy donors. Vbeta (60) and Jbeta (13) primers were used in the PCR. This table comes from immunoSEQ multiplex PCR, and its TCRdb copy is limited to in-frame clones, with some not included. The sample lists fewer than 200,000 clones, around 90% occurring once. Sequences were obtained from PBMCs. Receptor source: a boy younger than 10 in good health and CMV-seronegative.

The V call is TRBV27, the J call TRBJ1-4; D may be TRBD1 (6 bases). The germline V gene encodes CDR1 MNHEY and CDR2 SMNVEV (reference sequence). V was trimmed by 5 bases and J by 7 bases, leaving 17 bases between them. The CDR3 consists of 15 residues. CDR3 sequence (DNA): TGTGCCAGCAGTGCACAGACAGGCCCCCTTGAAAAACTGTTTTTT. Its translation is CASSAQTGPLEKLFF.

This sequence joins TRBV5-8 and TRBJ1-6; the D is unclear. The CDR3 spans 16 residues. V was pared by 4 bases and J by 14 bases, with 25 bases between. Germline CDR1 reads SGHTS; CDR2 reads YDEGEE. The CDR3 nucleotides are TGTGCCAGCAGCCCCAAAGACTGGTACGCGGCTTCGTCCCTCCACTTT. Its translation is CASSPKDWYAASSLHF.

This clone was recorded only once. This chain uses TRBV7-6 with TRBJ1-4; 9 bases agree with TRBD1. Trimming at V came to 5 bases and at J to 8 bases, leaving 6 bases not matched to a gene. The CDR3 sequence is 14 residues long. Germline CDR1 reads SGHVS; CDR2 reads FNYEAQ. In DNA, the CDR3 is TGTGCCAGCAGCCCTAGACAGGGGGACGAAAAACTGTTTTTT. Translation: CASSPRQGDEKLFF.

This clone was seen only a few times. V usage is TRBV5-6 and J usage is TRBJ1-4; tentative D call: TRBD1 (6 bases). The V end lost 0 bases, the J end lost 8 bases, and 11 bases lay between the germline ends. This CDR3 is 14 amino acids long. The germline CDR1 and CDR2 sequences are SGHDT and YYEEEE. The CDR3 DNA is TGTGCCAGCAGCTTGGCCTATCAGGGGGAAAAACTGTTTTTT. Its protein product is CASSLAYQGEKLFF.

V usage is TRBV6-5 and J usage is TRBJ2-7; unclear D gene. The ends were cut back, 2 bases at V and 4 bases at J, with 3 bases in the middle. Germline values: CDR1 MNHEY, CDR2 SVGAGI. CDR3 length equals 11 residues. The CDR3 spells CASSYAYEQYF. The CDR3 nucleotides are TGTGCCAGCAGTTACGCGTACGAGCAGTACTTC.

The chain combines TRBV30 with TRBJ2-3, with 9 bases lining up with TRBD2. The CDR3 sequence is 13 residues long. CDR1 GTSNPN and CDR2 SVGIG come from the germline V gene (reference sequence). Trimming took 2 bases from V and 11 from J; bases not matched to a gene: 8. The CDR3 here is CAWSPTSLAGQYF. CDR3 DNA: TGTGCCTGGAGTCCTACTTCACTAGCGGGGCAGTATTTT.

V usage is TRBV7-9 and J usage is TRBJ1-1; TRBD1 aligns across 7 bases. Trimming at V came to 5 bases and at J to 6 bases, leaving 9 bases not matched to a gene. The CDR3 covers 14 residues. Germline CDR1 reads SEHNR; CDR2 reads FQNEAQ (reference sequence). The CDR3: CASSVPRDSSEAFF. The CDR3 DNA is TGTGCCAGCAGCGTGCCGAGGGACAGCTCTGAAGCTTTCTTT.

In this sample, this clone turned up once. The gene calls are TRBV28 and TRBJ2-7, with 8 bases lining up with TRBD1. Trimming removed 4 bases from V and 4 bases from J; junction bases left unmatched: 12. CDR3 length: 16 residues. Per the germline V gene, CDR1 is MDHEN and CDR2 is SYDVKM. This CDR3 is CASSSAGPGQEYEQYF. In DNA form, the CDR3 reads TGTGCCAGCAGTTCCGCAGGGCCGGGACAGGAGTACGAGCAGTACTTC.

The V and J genes are TRBV4-1 and TRBJ2-5, with D perhaps TRBD2 (5 bases). The germline V gene encodes CDR1 MGHRA and CDR2 YSYEKL. This CDR3 spans 17 amino acids. Trimming removed 1 base at V and 4 bases at J, with 19 bases between. CDR3 DNA sequence: TGCGCCAGCAGCCAAGTCTCCACAGAGGCCGGAGGAGAGACCCAGTACTTC. This gives the protein CASSQVSTEAGGETQYF.

This clone was recorded once. This chain joins TRBV5-1 and TRBJ2-3, with 7 bases aligning to TRBD1. CDR3 length: 15 residues. V shed 0 bases, J shed 4 bases, and the junction held 5 bases outside the gene matches. Germline loops: CDR1 SGHRS, CDR2 YFSETQ. The CDR3 loop is CASSLEGGRPDTQYF. Here the CDR3 DNA reads TGCGCCAGCAGCTTGGAAGGGGGCAGACCAGATACGCAGTATTTT.

The chain employs TRBV28 and TRBJ2-5; TRBD2 matches 10 bases. V was pared by 4 bases and J by 5 bases, with 7 bases of the junction left unmatched. From germline, CDR1 is MDHEN and CDR2 SYDVKM. This CDR3 region has 15 residues. CDR3 residues: CASSSSSGSRETQYF. CDR3 DNA sequence: TGTGCCAGCAGTTCCTCTAGCGGGAGCCGGGAGACCCAGTACTTC.

The chain employs TRBV5-1 and TRBJ2-7; weak D call: TRBD2 (6 bases). Per the germline V gene, CDR1 is SGHRS and CDR2 is YFSETQ. The CDR3 sequence is 14 residues long. V lost 4 bases and J lost 3, with 14 bases in between. In DNA, the CDR3 is TGCGCCAGCAGCCCGGGACTGGTAAACTACGAGCAGTACTTC. Its protein is CASSPGLVNYEQYF. The whole variable domain, remainder taken from reference TRBV5-1 and TRBJ2-7, is KAGVTQTPRYLIKTRGQQVTLSCSPISGHRSVSWYQQTPGQGLQFLFEYFSETQRNKGNFPGRFSGRQFSNSRSEMNVSTLELGDSALYLCASSPGLVNYEQYFGPGTRLTVT.

This chain connects TRBV30 to TRBJ1-5, with D unresolved. Germline V gene lookup returns CDR1 GTSNPN and CDR2 SVGIG (reference sequence). This CDR3 region has 13 residues. Trimming removed 1 base at V and 3 bases at J, with 7 bases between. Written as DNA, the CDR3 is TGTGCCTGGAGTGCACAGAACAATCAGCCCCAGCATTTT. It is translated as CAWSAQNNQPQHF. The full variable domain, in which reference TRBV30 and TRBJ1-5 provide the parts outside the CDR3, is SQTIHQWPATLVQPVGSPLSLECTVEGTSNPNLYWYRQAAGRGLQLLFYSVGIGQISSEVPQNLSASRPQDRQFILSSKKLLLSDSGFYLCAWSAQNNQPQHFGDGTRLSIL.

V is TRBV9 and J is TRBJ1-2, with D maybe TRBD1 (6 bases). Between the trimmed V and J ends, which lost 0 bases and 9 bases, there was a span of 12 bases. The CDR3 contains 13 residues. Germline V gene lookup returns CDR1 SGDLS and CDR2 YYNGEE. In DNA form, the CDR3 reads TGTGCCAGCAGCGTAGGTGGGACATCGAGCTACACCTTC. This encodes CASSVGGTSSYTF. The variable domain in full, with the rest retrieved from reference TRBV9 and TRBJ1-2, is DSGVTQTPKHLITATGQRVTLRCSPRSGDLSVYWYQQSLDQGLQFLIQYYNGEERAKGNILERFSAQQFPDLHSELNLSSLELGDSALYFCASSVGGTSSYTFGSGTRLTVV.

J is TRBJ2-5 and V is TRBV10-1; TRBD2 agrees at 11 bases. V lost 3 bases to trimming and J lost 1 base; unmatched junction nucleotides: 16. CDR3 length: 20 residues. Germline CDR1 reads WNHNN; CDR2 reads SYGVQD (reference sequence). CDR3 in amino acids: CASSEGGEWGSGGVQETQYF. DNA for the CDR3: TGCGCCAGCAGTGAAGGGGGCGAATGGGGTAGCGGGGGGGTCCAAGAGACCCAGTACTTC.

The CDR3 DNA is TGTGCCAGTAGTATCCCCCCAGGTTCTGGCGGCTACACCTTC. It is translated as CASSIPPGSGGYTF. The rearrangement links TRBV19 to TRBJ1-2; D gene ambiguous. This CDR3 region has 14 residues. V was shortened by 3 bases and J by 8 bases, with 16 bases between the two germline ends. Germline lookup yields CDR1 LNHDA and CDR2 SQIVND (reference sequence).

The rearrangement links TRBV7-3 to TRBJ2-3; D is perhaps TRBD2 (6 bases). CDR1 and CDR2 (germline): SGHTA, FQGTGA. V lost 3 bases and J lost 1, with 11 bases in between. The CDR3 extends over 15 amino acids. CDR3 nucleotide sequence: TGTGCCAGCAGCTTGTGGGGGGAGGGCACAGATACGCAGTATTTT. Protein product: CASSLWGEGTDTQYF.

V usage is TRBV5-8 and J usage is TRBJ1-1, with TRBD1 identical over 8 bases. The CDR3 length is 17 residues. With V trimmed by 4 bases and J by 0 bases, 11 bases remained unmatched. Germline lookup yields CDR1 SGHTS and CDR2 YDEGEE. This chain's CDR3 is CASSQDRESAMNTEAFF. The DNA of the CDR3 is TGTGCCAGCAGCCAGGACAGGGAATCGGCCATGAACACTGAAGCTTTCTTT.

The rearrangement links TRBV27 to TRBJ2-5; D is perhaps TRBD1 (6 bases). Trimming removed 4 bases from V and 2 bases from J, with 17 bases in between. The CDR3 sequence is 16 residues long. Per the germline V gene, CDR1 is MNHEY and CDR2 is SMNVEV (reference sequence). The CDR3 DNA is TGTGCCAGCAGTTCAACCCCGGGACATACACAAGAGACCCAGTACTTC. Translating gives CASSSTPGHTQETQYF.

The CDR3 DNA follows: TGTGCCAGCACCGGGACAGGCTACGAGCAGTACTTC. Encoded protein: CASTGTGYEQYF. The V gene is TRBV6-1, the J gene TRBJ2-7; 8 nucleotides line up with TRBD1. CDR1 and CDR2 from the germline V gene are MNHNS and SASEGT. The junction had 2 bases not matched to a gene; V was cut back by 7 bases and J by 3 bases. This CDR3 has 12 amino acids.

CDR3 nucleotide sequence: TGTGCCAGCAGCGCGGGACAGGGAAGGGGTTCTAACTATGGCTACACCTTC. Protein product: CASSAGQGRGSNYGYTF. This chain connects TRBV11-2 to TRBJ1-2; TRBD1 aligns across 9 bases. The germline V gene encodes CDR1 SGHAT and CDR2 FQNNGV. This CDR3 is built from 17 residues. The ends lost 5 bases at V and 0 bases at J; junction bases unmatched: 10. Using reference TRBV11-2 and TRBJ1-2 for the parts outside the CDR3, the full variable domain is EAGVAQSPRYKIIEKRQSVAFWCNPISGHATLYWYQQILGQGPKLLIQFQNNGVVDDSQLPKDRFSAERLKGVDSTLKIQPAKLEDSAVYLCASSAGQGRGSNYGYTFGSGTRLTVV.

The gene calls are TRBV7-2 and TRBJ2-1, with 7 bases lining up with TRBD1. Germline lookup yields CDR1 SGHTA and CDR2 FQGNSA. With 5 bases clipped from V and 5 bases from J, the junction kept 12 bases outside the gene matches. CDR3 size: 16 residues. Here the CDR3 reads CASSRRTGTANNEQFF. CDR3 DNA: TGTGCCAGCAGCCGTCGTACCGGGACAGCAAACAATGAGCAGTTCTTC. Drawing the rest from reference TRBV7-2 and TRBJ2-1, the complete variable domain is GAGVSQSPSNKVTEKGKDVELRCDPISGHTALYWYRQSLGQGLEFLIYFQGNSAPDKSGLPSDRFSAERTGGSVSTLTIQRTQQEDSAVYLCASSRRTGTANNEQFFGPGTRLTVL.

The J gene is TRBJ1-2, the V gene TRBV20-1; 10 nucleotides align to TRBD1. Germline trimming cut 5 bases from V and 8 bases from J; bases unmatched to any gene: 2. This CDR3 region has 11 residues. Germline V lookup: CDR1 DFQATT, CDR2 SNEGSKA (reference sequence). The CDR3 here is CSAGDRGGYTF. CDR3 nucleotide sequence: TGCAGTGCTGGGGACAGGGGAGGCTACACCTTC.

This clone was seen a handful of times. J is TRBJ1-4 and V is TRBV4-1; unclear D gene. The ends were cut back, 1 base at V and 8 bases at J, with 14 bases in the middle. Germline-derived CDR1 and CDR2 are MGHRA and YSYEKL. The CDR3 consists of 15 residues. As DNA, the CDR3 is TGCGCCAGCAGCCAAGTACCGGGGAATGGAGAAAAACTGTTTTTT. Translated: CASSQVPGNGEKLFF.

The chain recombines TRBV27 with TRBJ1-1; no clear D gene. This CDR3 is built from 13 residues. Germline loops: CDR1 MNHEY, CDR2 SMNVEV (reference sequence). V dropped 5 bases and J dropped 1 base, with 8 bases sitting between them. The CDR3 reads CASSPVRNTEAFF. The CDR3 nucleotides read TGTGCCAGCAGTCCAGTACGGAACACTGAAGCTTTCTTT.

The rearrangement uses TRBV11-2 and TRBJ2-7, with D unclear. The CDR3 contains 14 residues. The germline V gene has CDR1 SGHAT and CDR2 FQNNGV. V lost 7 bases and J lost 0, with 13 bases in between. Here the CDR3 reads CASTVTWSSYEQYF. DNA of the CDR3: TGTGCCAGCACCGTCACTTGGAGCTCCTACGAGCAGTACTTC.

The rearrangement uses TRBV6-1 and TRBJ2-1, with D unresolved. CDR3 length equals 17 residues. CDR1 is MNHNS and CDR2 is SASEGT in the germline V gene. Between the trimmed V and J ends, which lost 1 base and 0 bases, there was a span of 13 bases. CDR3 loop: CASSEGQGQGSYNEQFF. The CDR3 region has the DNA TGTGCCAGCAGTGAAGGACAAGGTCAAGGCTCCTACAATGAGCAGTTCTTC.